The 13 T cell receptor beta chains below were found in one sample sequenced in a study of blood T cell repertoires in COVID-19. This table comes from immunoSEQ multiplex PCR, and its TCRdb copy is limited to in-frame clones, with some not included. The data show fewer than 700,000 clones, roughly 89% seen once. Sequencing used peripheral blood. All receptors come from a woman in her forties or fifties with COVID-19, enrolled during active disease.

The rearrangement joins TRBV11-2 to TRBJ1-2; a weak D match, TRBD1 (6 bases). CDR3 length: 14 amino acids. V was cut by 4 bases and J by 6 bases, with 15 bases left in between. CDR1 is SGHAT and CDR2 is FQNNGV in the germline V gene. This chain's CDR3 is CASSSYRVRNGYTF. CDR3 sequence (DNA): TGTGCCAGCAGCTCATACAGGGTTAGGAATGGCTACACCTTC. Complete variable domain (other parts from reference TRBV11-2 and TRBJ1-2): EAGVAQSPRYKIIEKRQSVAFWCNPISGHATLYWYQQILGQGPKLLIQFQNNGVVDDSQLPKDRFSAERLKGVDSTLKIQPAKLEDSAVYLCASSSYRVRNGYTFGSGTRLTVV.

This clone occurred once. CDR3 loop: CATIAGRSMNTEAFF. CDR3 coding DNA: TGTGCCACCATAGCTGGCCGGAGCATGAACACTGAAGCTTTCTTT. The rearrangement uses TRBV6-5 and TRBJ1-1; D ambiguous. Germline loops: CDR1 MNHEY, CDR2 SVGAGI. With 10 bases removed from V and 0 bases from J, the gap between germline ends came to 18 bases. This CDR3 has 15 residues.

This rearrangement joins TRBV28 to TRBJ2-7; TRBD1 might be the D (6 bases). This CDR3 has 15 amino acids. Between the trimmed V and J ends, which lost 4 bases and 0 bases, there was a span of 13 bases. Per the germline V gene, CDR1 is MDHEN and CDR2 is SYDVKM. The CDR3 DNA reads as TGTGCCAGCAGTTCCGGACAGAGGAGCTCCTACGAGCAGTACTTC. The encoded protein is CASSSGQRSSYEQYF.

This chain joins TRBV6-5 and TRBJ2-6, with 7 bases identical to TRBD1. Germline values: CDR1 MNHEY, CDR2 SVGAGI. The length of the CDR3 is 16 residues. V shed 3 bases and J 0 bases; nucleotides not matched to a gene: 2. The CDR3 sequence: CASSYGTVSGANVLTF. For the CDR3, the DNA is TGTGCCAGCAGTTATGGGACAGTCTCTGGGGCCAACGTCCTGACTTTC.

This clone was seen once. The V gene is TRBV12-3 or TRBV12-4, the J gene TRBJ1-1, with D maybe TRBD1 (5 bases). V was trimmed by 6 bases and J by 3 bases, leaving 11 bases between them. The CDR3 contains 13 residues. CDR3 DNA sequence: TGTGCCAGCAGGATAACAGGCTACACTGAAGCTTTCTTT. It encodes CASRITGYTEAFF.

This chain links TRBV13 with TRBJ1-2, with D maybe TRBD1 (5 bases). CDR3 size: 17 residues. CDR1 PRHDT and CDR2 FYEKMQ come from the germline V gene (reference sequence). Trimming removed 5 bases from V and 2 bases from J, with 21 bases in between. The CDR3 loop reads CASSLTLGTFPNYGYTF. DNA of the CDR3: TGTGCCAGCAGCCTAACTCTCGGGACTTTTCCAAACTATGGCTACACCTTC.

The chain has TRBV6-2 or TRBV6-3 and TRBJ2-3; the D gene is possibly TRBD1 (6 bases). The germline V and J ends were trimmed by 2 bases and 2 bases, with 11 bases remaining between them. CDR1 is MNHEY and CDR2 is SVGEGT in the germline V gene. This CDR3 comprises 15 residues. The CDR3 is CASSYQGTYTDTQYF. The CDR3 region has the DNA TGTGCCAGCAGTTACCAGGGGACCTACACAGATACGCAGTATTTT.

The CDR3 reads CASSSWDSLYGYTF. As DNA, the CDR3 is TGTGCCAGTAGTTCCTGGGACAGCTTATATGGCTACACCTTC. The V and J genes are TRBV19 and TRBJ1-2; TRBD1 matches at 7 bases. CDR3 size: 14 residues. The V gene's germline CDR1 is LNHDA and CDR2 SQIVND (reference sequence). V lost 5 bases to trimming and J lost 5 bases; unmatched junction nucleotides: 8.

Note on this clone: Different DNA sequences within this sample yield the same CDR3. The genes are TRBV20-1 and TRBJ1-1; D is unresolved. The CDR3 is made up of 11 amino acids. Trimming pared 6 bases from V and 1 base from J, leaving 6 bases between. Germline CDR1 and CDR2: DFQATT and SNEGSKA (reference sequence). The CDR3 region has the DNA TGCAGTGCGTCAGGGAACACTGAAGCTTTCTTT. Protein sequence: CSASGNTEAFF.

This clone was found a few times. The J gene is TRBJ2-7, the V gene TRBV5-1; 7 nucleotides line up with TRBD1. This CDR3 contains 14 residues. After removal of 7 bases from V and 3 bases from J, the junction contained 10 bases not matched to a gene. Per germline, CDR1 SGHRS and CDR2 YFSETQ. In nucleotides, the CDR3 is TGCGCCAGCTACCCCCGACAGGGAGACTACGAGCAGTACTTC. This sequence encodes CASYPRQGDYEQYF. Using reference TRBV5-1 and TRBJ2-7 for the parts outside the CDR3, the full variable domain is KAGVTQTPRYLIKTRGQQVTLSCSPISGHRSVSWYQQTPGQGLQFLFEYFSETQRNKGNFPGRFSGRQFSNSRSEMNVSTLELGDSALYLCASYPRQGDYEQYFGPGTRLTVT.

CDR3 nucleotides: TGTGCCAGCAGCTTTGAATCGTGGGGAGCAGATACGCAGTATTTT. It encodes CASSFESWGADTQYF. J is TRBJ2-3 and V is TRBV5-4; maybe TRBD2 (5 bases). The CDR3 loop spans 15 amino acids. Trimming pared 2 bases from V and 4 bases from J, leaving 14 bases between. Germline V gene sequence: CDR1 SGHNT, CDR2 YYREEE (reference sequence).

The chain has TRBV19 and TRBJ1-5; TRBD1 matches at 7 bases. The germline V gene encodes CDR1 LNHDA and CDR2 SQIVND (reference sequence). The trim removed 7 bases at V and 6 bases at J, leaving 9 bases unmatched. The CDR3 has 14 amino acids. CDR3 region: CASNPQGSGQPQHF. CDR3 DNA sequence: TGTGCCAGTAACCCACAGGGGAGCGGTCAGCCCCAGCATTTT.

The genes are TRBV5-5 and TRBJ2-3, with TRBD2 matching 9 bases. The CDR3 consists of 15 residues. CDR1 SGHKS and CDR2 YYEKEE come from the germline V gene (reference sequence). Germline trimming cut 3 bases from V and 1 base from J; bases unmatched to any gene: 3. The CDR3 DNA is TGTGCCAGCAGCTCCAGGACTAGCGGCACAGATACGCAGTATTTT. It specifies CASSSRTSGTDTQYF.